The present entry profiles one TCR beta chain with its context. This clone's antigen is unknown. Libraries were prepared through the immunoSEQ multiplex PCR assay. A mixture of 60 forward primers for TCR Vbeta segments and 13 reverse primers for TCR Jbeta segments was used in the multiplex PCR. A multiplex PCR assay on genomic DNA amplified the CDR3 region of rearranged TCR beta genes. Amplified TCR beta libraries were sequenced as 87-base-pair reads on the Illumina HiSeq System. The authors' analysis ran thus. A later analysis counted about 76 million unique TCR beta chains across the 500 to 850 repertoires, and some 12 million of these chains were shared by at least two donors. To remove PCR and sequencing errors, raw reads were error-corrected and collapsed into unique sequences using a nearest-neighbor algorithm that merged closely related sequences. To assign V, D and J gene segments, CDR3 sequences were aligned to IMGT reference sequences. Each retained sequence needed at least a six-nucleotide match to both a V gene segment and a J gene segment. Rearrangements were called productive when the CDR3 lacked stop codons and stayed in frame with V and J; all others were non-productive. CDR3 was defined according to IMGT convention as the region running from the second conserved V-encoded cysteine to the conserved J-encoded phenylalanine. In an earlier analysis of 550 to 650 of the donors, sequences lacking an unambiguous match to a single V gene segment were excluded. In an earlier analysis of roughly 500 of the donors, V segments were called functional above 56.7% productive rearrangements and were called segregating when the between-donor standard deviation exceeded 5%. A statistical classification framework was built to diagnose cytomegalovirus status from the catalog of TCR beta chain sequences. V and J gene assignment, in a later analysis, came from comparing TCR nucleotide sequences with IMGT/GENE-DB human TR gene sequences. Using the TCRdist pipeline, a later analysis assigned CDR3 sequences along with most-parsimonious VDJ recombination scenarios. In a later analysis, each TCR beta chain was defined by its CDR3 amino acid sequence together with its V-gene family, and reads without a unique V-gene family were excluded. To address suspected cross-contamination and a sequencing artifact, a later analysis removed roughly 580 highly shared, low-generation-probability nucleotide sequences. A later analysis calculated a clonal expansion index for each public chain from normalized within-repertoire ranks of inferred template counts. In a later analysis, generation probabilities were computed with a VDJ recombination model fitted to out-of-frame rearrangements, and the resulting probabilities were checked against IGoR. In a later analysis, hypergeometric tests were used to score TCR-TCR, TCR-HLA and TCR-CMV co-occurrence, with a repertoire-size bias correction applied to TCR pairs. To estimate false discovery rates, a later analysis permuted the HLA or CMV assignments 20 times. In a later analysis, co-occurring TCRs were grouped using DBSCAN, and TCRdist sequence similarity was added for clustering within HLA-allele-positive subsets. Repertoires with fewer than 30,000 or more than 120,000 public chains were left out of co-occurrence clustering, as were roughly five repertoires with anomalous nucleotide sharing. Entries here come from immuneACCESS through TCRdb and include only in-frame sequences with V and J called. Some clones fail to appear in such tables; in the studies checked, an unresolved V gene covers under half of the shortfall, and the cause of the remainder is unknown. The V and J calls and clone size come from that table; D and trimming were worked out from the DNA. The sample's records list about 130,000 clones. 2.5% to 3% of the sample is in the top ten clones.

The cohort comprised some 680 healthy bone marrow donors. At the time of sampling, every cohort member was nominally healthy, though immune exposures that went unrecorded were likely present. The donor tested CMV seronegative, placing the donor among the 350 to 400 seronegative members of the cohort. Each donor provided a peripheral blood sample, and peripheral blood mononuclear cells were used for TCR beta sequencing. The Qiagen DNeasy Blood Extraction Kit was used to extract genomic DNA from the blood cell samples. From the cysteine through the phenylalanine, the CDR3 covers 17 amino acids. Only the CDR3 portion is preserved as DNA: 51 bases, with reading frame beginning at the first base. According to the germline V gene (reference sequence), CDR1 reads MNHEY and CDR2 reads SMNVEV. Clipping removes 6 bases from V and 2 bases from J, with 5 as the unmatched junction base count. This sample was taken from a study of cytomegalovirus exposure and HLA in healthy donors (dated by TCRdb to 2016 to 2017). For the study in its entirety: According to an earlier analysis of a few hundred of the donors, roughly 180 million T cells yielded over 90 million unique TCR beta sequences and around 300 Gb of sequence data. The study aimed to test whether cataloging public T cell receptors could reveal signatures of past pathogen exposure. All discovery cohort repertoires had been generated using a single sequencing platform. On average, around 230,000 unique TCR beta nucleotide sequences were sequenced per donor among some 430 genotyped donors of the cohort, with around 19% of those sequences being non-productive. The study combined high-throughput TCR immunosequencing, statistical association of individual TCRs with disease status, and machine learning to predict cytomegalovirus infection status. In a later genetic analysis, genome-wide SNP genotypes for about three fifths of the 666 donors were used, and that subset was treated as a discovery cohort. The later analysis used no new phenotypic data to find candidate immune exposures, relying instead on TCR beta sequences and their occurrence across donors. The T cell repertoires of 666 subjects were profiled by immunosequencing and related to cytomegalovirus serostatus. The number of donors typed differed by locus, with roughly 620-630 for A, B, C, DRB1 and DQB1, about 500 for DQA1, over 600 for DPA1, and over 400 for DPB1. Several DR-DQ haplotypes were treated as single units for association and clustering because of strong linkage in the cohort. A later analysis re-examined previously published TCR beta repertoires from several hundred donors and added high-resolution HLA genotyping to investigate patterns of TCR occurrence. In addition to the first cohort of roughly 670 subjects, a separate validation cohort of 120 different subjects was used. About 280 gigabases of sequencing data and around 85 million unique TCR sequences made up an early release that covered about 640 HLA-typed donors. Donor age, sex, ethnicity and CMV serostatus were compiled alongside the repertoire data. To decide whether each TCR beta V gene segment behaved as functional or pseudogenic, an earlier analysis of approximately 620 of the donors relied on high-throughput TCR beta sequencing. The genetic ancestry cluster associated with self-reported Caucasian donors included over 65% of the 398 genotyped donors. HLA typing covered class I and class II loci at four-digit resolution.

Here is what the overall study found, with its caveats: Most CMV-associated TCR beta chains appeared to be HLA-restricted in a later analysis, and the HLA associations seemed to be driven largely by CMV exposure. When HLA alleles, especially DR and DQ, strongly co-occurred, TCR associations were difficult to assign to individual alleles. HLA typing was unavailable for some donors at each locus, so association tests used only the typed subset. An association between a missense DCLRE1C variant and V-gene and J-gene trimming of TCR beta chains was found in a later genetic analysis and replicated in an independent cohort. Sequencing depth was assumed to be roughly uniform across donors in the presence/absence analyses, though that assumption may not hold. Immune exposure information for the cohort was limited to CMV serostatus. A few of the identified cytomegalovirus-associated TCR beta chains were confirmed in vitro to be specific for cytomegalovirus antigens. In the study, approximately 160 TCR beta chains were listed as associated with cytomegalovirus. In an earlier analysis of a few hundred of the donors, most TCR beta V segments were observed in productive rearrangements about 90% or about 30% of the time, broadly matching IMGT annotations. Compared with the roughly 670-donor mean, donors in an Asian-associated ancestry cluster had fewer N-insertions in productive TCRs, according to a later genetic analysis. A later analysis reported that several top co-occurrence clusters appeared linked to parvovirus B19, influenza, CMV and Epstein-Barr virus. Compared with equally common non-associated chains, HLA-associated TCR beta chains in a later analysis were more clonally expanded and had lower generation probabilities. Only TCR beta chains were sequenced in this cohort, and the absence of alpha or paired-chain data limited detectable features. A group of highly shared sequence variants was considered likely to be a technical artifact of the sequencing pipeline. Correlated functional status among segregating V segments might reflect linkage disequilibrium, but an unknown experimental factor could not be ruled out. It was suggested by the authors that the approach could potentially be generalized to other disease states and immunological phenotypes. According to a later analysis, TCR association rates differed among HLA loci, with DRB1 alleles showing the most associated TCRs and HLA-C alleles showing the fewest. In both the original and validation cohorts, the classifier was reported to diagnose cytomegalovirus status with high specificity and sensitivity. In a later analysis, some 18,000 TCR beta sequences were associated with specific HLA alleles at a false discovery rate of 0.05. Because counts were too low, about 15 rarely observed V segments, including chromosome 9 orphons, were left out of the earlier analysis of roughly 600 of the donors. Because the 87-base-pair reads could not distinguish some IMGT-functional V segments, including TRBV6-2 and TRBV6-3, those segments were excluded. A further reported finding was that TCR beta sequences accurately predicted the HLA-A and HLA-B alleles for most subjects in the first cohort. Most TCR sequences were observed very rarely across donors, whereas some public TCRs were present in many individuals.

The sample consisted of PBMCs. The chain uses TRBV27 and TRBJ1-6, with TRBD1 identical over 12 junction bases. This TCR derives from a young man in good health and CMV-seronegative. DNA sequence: TGTGCCAGCAGCCCAGGGACAGGGGGCCCCTATAATTCACCCCTCCACTTT. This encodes CASSPGTGGPYNSPLHF.